These 26 T cell receptor beta chains were all obtained from the same sample, sequenced in a study of T cells expressing NK-cell markers. Reanalyzing the 5' RACE reads, TCRdb keeps one entry per CDR3 protein, without DNA. There are roughly 160,000 distinct CDR3 sequences in the sample, with less than 20% held by the top ten. Material: blood T cells: a sorted CD56 or NKG2C T cell subset, CD4+ or CD8+ T cells, or bulk PBMC T cells (not recorded which). Receptor source: a woman between 18 and 75 years old in good health.

This chain links TRBV6-1 with TRBJ1-1; TCRdb picks TRBD1, but there is no DNA to check that call. CDR1 and CDR2 from the germline V gene are MNHNS and SASEGT. This CDR3 comprises 14 residues. The CDR3: CASTRQGASTEAFF.

CDR3 residues: CASSRDPKNIQYF. V gene TRBV7-9 combines with J gene TRBJ2-4. CDR1 is SEHNR and CDR2 is FQNEAQ in the germline V gene (reference sequence). The CDR3 spans 13 residues.

The CDR3 here is CSARDRQLAYNEQFF. The chain has TRBV20-1 and TRBJ2-1; TCRdb's assignment of TRBD1 cannot be checked, as there is no DNA. Per the germline V gene, CDR1 is DFQATT and CDR2 is SNEGSKA (reference sequence). This CDR3 has 15 amino acids.

The genes are TRBV20-1 and TRBJ2-7; TCRdb picks TRBD1, but there is no DNA to check that call. The CDR3 has 13 residues. The germline V gene has CDR1 DFQATT and CDR2 SNEGSKA (reference sequence). CDR3 amino acids: CSAPQGAVGEQYF.

This sequence joins TRBV12-3 or TRBV12-4 and TRBJ2-7; TCRdb picks TRBD1, but there is no DNA to check that call. The CDR3 totals 12 residues. This CDR3 is CASSLPGSVLNF.

The chain is built from TRBV10-2 and TRBJ1-5; TCRdb names TRBD1, which stays unverified in the absence of DNA. The V gene's germline CDR1 is WSHSY and CDR2 SAAADI. This CDR3 is 15 amino acids long. The CDR3 protein is CASTRGQGDNQPQHF.

This chain joins TRBV7-3 and TRBJ2-3; TCRdb outputs TRBD2, but without DNA this stays unchecked. The CDR3 contains 13 residues. Per germline, CDR1 SGHTA and CDR2 FQGTGA. The CDR3: CASAGGPSDTQYF.

Here the CDR3 reads CAISTTGSGAFF. The gene calls are TRBV10-3 and TRBJ1-1; the D gene TCRdb calls, TRBD1, cannot be checked with no DNA. Germline V lookup: CDR1 ENHRY, CDR2 SYGVKD. CDR3 length: 12 amino acids.

The rearrangement uses TRBV7-7 and TRBJ2-5; TCRdb names TRBD1, which stays unverified in the absence of DNA. Germline V gene lookup returns CDR1 SSHAT and CDR2 FNYEAQ (reference sequence). The CDR3 is 15 amino acids. The CDR3 region is CASSLGQGAGETQYF.

The V and J genes are TRBV5-1 and TRBJ2-1; TCRdb's assignment of TRBD1 cannot be checked, as there is no DNA. Per the germline V gene, CDR1 is SGHRS and CDR2 is YFSETQ. This CDR3 contains 15 residues. The CDR3 loop reads CASSLYGGSSNEQFF.

The genes are TRBV7-2 and TRBJ2-7; the TCRdb call, TRBD2, lacks DNA for checking. CDR1 SGHTA and CDR2 FQGNSA come from the germline V gene. CDR3 length: 14 amino acids. The CDR3 spells CASSSAGGAGEQYF.

This chain links TRBV5-6 with TRBJ1-3. The CDR3 is 14 amino acids. Germline V lookup: CDR1 SGHDT, CDR2 YYEEEE. The CDR3 sequence is CASSLELGGNTIYF. Combining the CDR3 with reference TRBV5-6 and TRBJ1-3 gives the whole variable domain DAGVTQSPTHLIKTRGQQVTLRCSPKSGHDTVSWYQQALGQGPQFIFQYYEEEERQRGNFPDRFSGHQFPNYSSELNVNALLLGDSALYLCASSLELGGNTIYFGEGSWLTVV.

The chain combines TRBV5-6 with TRBJ2-1; TCRdb lists TRBD2, though no DNA is available to test this call. The CDR3 contains 17 residues. CDR1 SGHDT and CDR2 YYEEEE come from the germline V gene. Here the CDR3 reads CASSFRTSGRQHNEQFF.

The genes are TRBV20-1 and TRBJ2-3. The CDR3 loop spans 16 amino acids. Per the germline V gene, CDR1 is DFQATT and CDR2 is SNEGSKA (reference sequence). CDR3 amino acids: CSARDQAGSGTDTQYF.

The genes are TRBV5-1 and TRBJ1-6; the TCRdb D gene call, TRBD1, has no DNA to confirm it. This CDR3 has 15 amino acids. CDR1 and CDR2 (germline): SGHRS, YFSETQ. The CDR3 sequence: CASSFQGHTNSPLHF. Combining the CDR3 with reference TRBV5-1 and TRBJ1-6 gives the whole variable domain KAGVTQTPRYLIKTRGQQVTLSCSPISGHRSVSWYQQTPGQGLQFLFEYFSETQRNKGNFPGRFSGRQFSNSRSEMNVSTLELGDSALYLCASSFQGHTNSPLHFGNGTRLTVT.

The V call is TRBV12-3 or TRBV12-4, the J call TRBJ2-5; TCRdb proposes TRBD1, but this gene call is untestable without DNA. This CDR3 has 14 residues. CDR3 residues: CASSLAGGRETQYF.

This chain uses TRBV5-1 with TRBJ1-2. This CDR3 spans 14 amino acids. Germline V gene sequence: CDR1 SGHRS, CDR2 YFSETQ. The CDR3 loop is CASSLEGSSYGYTF.

The CDR3 reads CASEDRDRGYEQYF. V and J are TRBV2 and TRBJ2-7; TCRdb names TRBD1, which stays unverified in the absence of DNA. Germline V CDR1 and CDR2: SNHLY, FYNNEI. The CDR3 sequence is 14 residues long.

This rearrangement joins TRBV15 to TRBJ2-3. The CDR3 sequence is 15 residues long. Germline V gene lookup returns CDR1 LNHNV and CDR2 YYDKDF (reference sequence). The CDR3 is CATSRDPDSTDTQYF.

V gene TRBV7-8 combines with J gene TRBJ1-4; the D call of TRBD1 rests on TCRdb alone, since no DNA is present to check it. CDR1 is SGHVS, CDR2 FQNEAQ, per germline. The length of the CDR3 is 15 residues. The CDR3 region is CASSSQGLTNEKLFF.

The chain has TRBV5-1 and TRBJ2-3; the D call of TRBD1 rests on TCRdb alone, since no DNA is present to check it. The germline CDR1 and CDR2 sequences are SGHRS and YFSETQ. The CDR3 extends over 15 amino acids. The CDR3 sequence is CASSLRQTGGDTQYF.

The V and J genes are TRBV20-1 and TRBJ1-5; lacking DNA, the TRBD1 call made by TCRdb goes unchecked. The CDR3 runs 15 residues. Germline V gene sequence: CDR1 DFQATT, CDR2 SNEGSKA (reference sequence). The CDR3 sequence: CSARDLTSGRQPQHF.

V gene TRBV3-1 combines with J gene TRBJ2-5; the TCRdb call, TRBD2, lacks DNA for checking. The CDR3 runs to 15 residues. From germline, CDR1 is LGHDT and CDR2 YNNKEL (reference sequence). The CDR3 spells CASSQAGEAQETQYF.

The chain combines TRBV19 with TRBJ2-4; TCRdb designates TRBD1, a call that cannot be tested without DNA. Per germline, CDR1 LNHDA and CDR2 SQIVND (reference sequence). The CDR3 contains 15 residues. The CDR3 loop reads CASSIRGGFGNIQYF.

V gene TRBV4-1 combines with J gene TRBJ2-5; TCRdb designates TRBD1, a call that cannot be tested without DNA. CDR3 length equals 16 residues. Germline CDR1 is MGHRA and CDR2 is YSYEKL. The CDR3 spells CASSQDGAGYQETQYF.

V usage is TRBV7-9 and J usage is TRBJ2-7; TCRdb's D gene call, TRBD2, goes unchecked for lack of DNA. CDR1 is SEHNR, CDR2 FQNEAQ, per germline (reference sequence). The CDR3 is 14 residues long. The CDR3 sequence: CASSPATLSYEQYF.